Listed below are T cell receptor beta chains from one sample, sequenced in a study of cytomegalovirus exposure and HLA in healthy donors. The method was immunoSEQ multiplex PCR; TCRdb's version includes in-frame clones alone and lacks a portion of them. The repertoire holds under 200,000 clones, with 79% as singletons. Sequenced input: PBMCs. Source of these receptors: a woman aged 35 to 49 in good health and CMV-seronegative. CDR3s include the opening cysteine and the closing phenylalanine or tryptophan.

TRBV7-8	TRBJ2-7	CASSLDPAGAYEQYF
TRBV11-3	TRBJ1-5	CASSLGGFQPQHF
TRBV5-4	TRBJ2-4	CASSSPGRGLAKNIQYF
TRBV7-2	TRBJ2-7	CASSYGQGANEQYF
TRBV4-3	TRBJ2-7	CASSQDPQGEYEQYF
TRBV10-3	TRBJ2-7	CAISEPGTGTYEQYF
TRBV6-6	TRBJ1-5	CASSQIRGGSPQHF
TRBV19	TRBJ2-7	CASSSGSYEQYF
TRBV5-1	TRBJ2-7	CASSWGLAGDSYGQYF
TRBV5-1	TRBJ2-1	CASSLEPGQGANEQFF
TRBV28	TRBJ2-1	CASRTSYNEQFF